This T cell receptor beta chain is from a study of blood T cells in healthy people across ages. Study results and limitations: Diversity estimated from one million T cells was considered an underestimate. A roughly linear fall in TCR beta diversity per million T cells was seen with increasing age. Naive CD4+ cells and diversity were both higher in long-lived donors than in aged donors.

As for this clonotype: Its target is not known.

With 5 bases removed from V and 4 bases from J, the gap between germline ends came to 18 bases. The germline V gene has CDR1 SEHNR and CDR2 FQNEAQ (reference sequence). The CDR3 is 15 residues long. A second PCR, run for about 7 to 11 cycles, used a sample-barcoded 5' primer plus a J-beta primer mix. Samples each returned at least 3 million CDR3-containing paired-end reads. TCRdb analysed the 5' RACE reads with MiXCR anew, one entry per CDR3 protein. This sample has about 1.4 million distinct CDR3 sequences, with approximately 59% found just once. The sequencing sample was made of blood. This receptor was taken from a man between 18 and 35 years old in good health. The chain links TRBV7-9 to TRBJ2-7; perhaps TRBD1 as D (5 bases). CDR3 region: CASSNLDTRLYEQYF. The CDR3, as DNA: TGTGCCAGCAGCAACCTGGACACCAGACTGTACGAGCAGTACTTC.